The clone carrying this T cell receptor beta chain was counted ten times or more. Trimming removed 10 bases at V and 2 bases at J, with 17 bases between. The CDR3 runs to 15 residues. Germline CDR1 SGHVS, CDR2 FQNEAQ. One entry per CDR3 protein, called by TCRdb with MiXCR from the RACE reads. The profile shows 45,000 to 60,000 distinct CDR3 sequences, around a tenth of them singletons. The time point was: pre-sensitization, week 0. Treatment reported: therapeutic diphenylcyclopropenone sensitization with weekly scalp DPC. The record originates from a study of human T cells and chemical hapten exposure.

The specimen comprised whole blood, sampled in connection with sensitization to the hapten diphenylcyclopropenone (DPC). This TCR was recovered from a woman in her forties with alopecia areata. Some clones in this sample may be carry-over from other donors' samples. This chain uses TRBV7-8 with TRBJ2-2; D may be TRBD2 (5 bases). The CDR3: CATHPWAGNTGELFF. As DNA, the CDR3 is TGTGCCACCCACCCATGGGCGGGTAACACCGGGGAGCTGTTTTTT.